This T cell receptor (beta chain) was recorded in a study of shared clonotypes between healthy human individuals. The CDR3 runs to 14 residues. The germline V and J ends were trimmed by 3 bases and 1 base, with 7 bases remaining between them. The germline gives CDR1 WNHNN, CDR2 SYGVQD (reference sequence). Execution of the assay was at deep level. Sequenced by immunoSEQ multiplex PCR; TCRdb stores in-frame clones only, minus some. The table lists more than 550,000 clones, over 55% of them singletons. This chain joins TRBV10-1 and TRBJ1-3; D uncertain. This TCR was sampled from a young woman in good health. Sequenced sample: memory CD4+ T cells sorted from blood. Subset here: CD45RA-negative fraction. The CDR3 bases are TGCGCCAGCAGTGAAGGCGGTTCTGGAAACACCATATATTTT. It yields the protein CASSEGGSGNTIYF.